One and the same sample provided the 27 T cell receptor beta chains below, sequenced in a study of shared clonotypes between healthy human individuals. TCRdb's table, derived via immunoSEQ multiplex PCR, lists solely in-frame clones and lacks some. The sample comprises roughly 1,800,000 clones, about 95% of which are singletons, and 1% to 1.5% rests with the top ten. Naive CD8 cells were CD45RO-negative, positively selected for CCR7, excluding terminally differentiated effector memory CD45RA+ cells. Sequencing input: naive CD8+ T cells sorted from blood. The receptor source for this set is a man younger than 35 in good health.

This chain connects TRBV29-1 to TRBJ1-1; 11 nucleotides agree with TRBD1. Unmatched junction bases numbered 8, after V lost 5 bases and J lost 6 bases. There are 14 residues in the CDR3. Germline V gene sequence: CDR1 SQVTM, CDR2 ANQGSEA. The CDR3 here is CSVRNPGQGAEAFF. The DNA for the CDR3 is TGCAGCGTTCGAAATCCGGGACAGGGGGCTGAAGCTTTCTTT.

This rearrangement joins TRBV4-1 to TRBJ2-5; D is perhaps TRBD1 or TRBD2 (6 bases each). The tail of the sequence fits TRBJ2-7 better, so the J call may be wrong. The CDR3 has 16 residues. Germline CDR1 is MGHRA and CDR2 is YSYEKL. The CDR3 spells CASSQVGTGASYEQYF. CDR3 coding DNA: TGCGCCAGCAGCCAAGTGGGTACGGGGGCAAGCTACGAGCAGTACTTC.

V gene TRBV12-5 combines with J gene TRBJ2-5, with a weak D call TRBD2 (6 bases). This CDR3 spans 18 amino acids. The V and J ends lost 1 base and 0 bases respectively, with 18 bases between them. Germline CDR1 reads LGHNT; CDR2 reads FRNRAP. CDR3 amino acids: CASGLGIVSGEYQETQYF. CDR3 DNA sequence: TGTGCTAGTGGTTTGGGGATTGTCTCGGGGGAGTACCAAGAGACCCAGTACTTC.

The V call is TRBV7-9, the J call TRBJ1-6, with D unclear. Germline V gene sequence: CDR1 SEHNR, CDR2 FQNEAQ (reference sequence). V lost 1 base, J lost 13 bases, and 14 bases lay in between. This CDR3 is 14 amino acids long. CDR3 bases: TGTGCCAGCAGCTTAGAAGGTGCCGGCTGGCCCCTCCACTTT. It codes for CASSLEGAGWPLHF.

This chain joins TRBV13 and TRBJ2-1; D remains unclear. Looked up from germline, CDR1 is PRHDT and CDR2 is FYEKMQ (reference sequence). This CDR3 has 12 residues. Trimming removed 6 bases at V and 10 bases at J, with 13 bases between. DNA of the CDR3: TGTGCCAGCAGTCAAGGACGTTGGGAGCAGTTCTTC. Protein sequence: CASSQGRWEQFF.

V is TRBV5-3 and J is TRBJ2-7; 9 bases agree with TRBD1. Being an ORF, TRBV5-3 has a function that is uncertain. J lost 6 bases, V lost 4 bases, and 8 bases had no gene match. This CDR3 is built from 14 residues. The CDR3 loop is CARSPGTGIGEQYF. CDR3 nucleotides: TGTGCCAGAAGCCCCGGGACAGGGATCGGCGAGCAGTACTTC.

This clone showed up just a few times. Different DNA sequences within this sample yield the same CDR3. The rearrangement links TRBV10-2 to TRBJ2-7; D gene ambiguous. V lost 2 bases and J 1 base, leaving 3 bases between the germline ends. The CDR3 covers 12 residues. Germline V gives CDR1 WSHSY, CDR2 SAAADI. DNA for the CDR3: TGCGCCAGCAGTGAGAGTTCCTACGAGCAGTACTTC. This encodes CASSESSYEQYF.

The CDR3 DNA sequence: TGCGCCAGCAGCTTCGGGATCACAGATACGCAGTATTTT. It encodes CASSFGITDTQYF. The J gene is TRBJ2-3, the V gene TRBV4-1; possibly TRBD2 for D (5 bases). The CDR3 has 13 amino acids. Germline-derived CDR1 and CDR2 are MGHRA and YSYEKL. V dropped 5 bases and J dropped 2 bases, with 8 bases sitting between them.

This clone was counted a single time. The chain employs TRBV2 and TRBJ1-1; D gene ambiguous. V was pared by 4 bases and J by 0 bases, with 15 bases between. The CDR3 runs to 16 residues. Germline V gene data show CDR1 as SNHLY and CDR2 as FYNNEI. The CDR3 DNA follows: TGTGCCAGCAGTGTAGAAGGGTTTAACGTGAACACTGAAGCTTTCTTT. Encoded protein: CASSVEGFNVNTEAFF.

The rearrangement uses TRBV28 and TRBJ1-4; D uncertain. V was clipped by 6 bases and J by 0 bases, with 5 bases between them. Germline CDR1 and CDR2: MDHEN and SYDVKM. The CDR3 extends over 13 amino acids. The CDR3 DNA reads TGTGCCAGCAGAGTTGCAACTAATGAAAAACTGTTTTTT. This gives the protein CASRVATNEKLFF.

The chain has TRBV7-2 and TRBJ1-2; D uncertain. Trimming removed 6 bases at V and 7 bases at J, with 15 bases between. Germline V gives CDR1 SGHTA, CDR2 FQGNSA. CDR3 length: 13 residues. In DNA, the CDR3 is TGTGCCAGCAGTCCGATGGACTTGGGTGGCTACACCTTC. Translation: CASSPMDLGGYTF.

The chain is built from TRBV10-2 and TRBJ1-6; D is ambiguous. The CDR3 totals 14 residues. Germline CDR1 and CDR2: WSHSY and SAAADI. Trimming took off 0 bases at V and 8 bases at J, with 8 bases between the two ends. In DNA, the CDR3 is TGCGCCAGCAGTGAGTCGAAATCGCATTCACCCCTCCACTTT. Residues: CASSESKSHSPLHF.

This chain uses TRBV7-9 with TRBJ2-7; 7 bases are a match to TRBD1. Germline V gene sequence: CDR1 SEHNR, CDR2 FQNEAQ (reference sequence). This CDR3 has 16 residues. Trimming removed 5 bases from V and 0 bases from J; junction bases left unmatched: 10. The chain's CDR3 is CASSPLQGSISYEQYF. DNA for the CDR3: TGTGCCAGCAGCCCGCTACAGGGGTCAATCTCCTACGAGCAGTACTTC.

The rearrangement links TRBV4-2 to TRBJ1-5; D gene uncertain. Looked up from germline, CDR1 is LGHNA and CDR2 is YNFKEQ. Between the trimmed V and J ends, which lost 3 bases and 6 bases, there was a span of 6 bases. The CDR3 runs 12 residues. The CDR3 reads CASSHLSQPQHF. In nucleotides, the CDR3 is TGTGCCAGCAGCCATCTCAGTCAGCCCCAGCATTTT.

V is TRBV4-3 and J is TRBJ2-7; 10 bases align to TRBD2. This CDR3 spans 15 amino acids. Germline CDR1 and CDR2: LGHNA and YSLEER. V gave up 1 base and J gave up 7 bases; unmatched junction bases: 7. The CDR3 nucleotides read TGCGCCAGCAGCCAAGGACCGCTAGCGGGAGAGGAGCAGTACTTC. Protein: CASSQGPLAGEEQYF.

Concerning this clone itself: Other nucleotide sequences in the sample specify the same CDR3. The chain joins TRBV2 to TRBJ2-1; TRBD2 matches at 12 bases. With 6 bases clipped from V and 2 bases from J, the junction kept 5 bases outside the gene matches. Germline V gives CDR1 SNHLY, CDR2 FYNNEI. This CDR3 is built from 16 residues. CDR3: CASSGLAGGTYNEQFF. The DNA of the CDR3 is TGTGCCAGCAGCGGGCTAGCGGGGGGGACCTACAATGAGCAGTTCTTC.

The chain couples TRBV7-9 to TRBJ2-1, with D perhaps being TRBD1 or TRBD2 (7 bases each). The germline CDR1 and CDR2 sequences are SEHNR and FQNEAQ (reference sequence). Trimming left V 1 base short and J 7 bases short, with 20 bases between. The CDR3 runs 17 residues. As DNA, the CDR3 is TGTGCCAGCAGCTTAGGGTACACAGGGGAGGGAATAAATGAGCAGTTCTTC. Its translation is CASSLGYTGEGINEQFF.

This chain links TRBV9 with TRBJ1-3; TRBD1 matches at 7 bases. This CDR3 is built from 15 residues. The germline V gene has CDR1 SGDLS and CDR2 YYNGEE. V shed 4 bases, J shed 2 bases, and the junction held 6 bases outside the gene matches. The CDR3 region is CASSPQGDPGNTIYF. CDR3 DNA: TGTGCCAGCAGCCCGCAGGGGGACCCTGGAAACACCATATATTTT.

The rearrangement joins TRBV19 to TRBJ1-2; maybe TRBD1 (5 bases). The CDR3 covers 15 residues. V was cut by 3 bases and J by 8 bases, with 19 bases left in between. Germline V gene sequence: CDR1 LNHDA, CDR2 SQIVND (reference sequence). This chain's CDR3 is CASSIDGTANVGYTF. CDR3 sequence (DNA): TGTGCCAGTAGTATTGACGGGACGGCAAATGTCGGCTACACCTTC. Variable domain in full (rest from reference TRBV19 and TRBJ1-2): DGGITQSPKYLFRKEGQNVTLSCEQNLNHDAMYWYRQDPGQGLRLIYYSQIVNDFQKGDIAEGYSVSREKKESFPLTVTSAQKNPTAFYLCASSIDGTANVGYTFGSGTRLTVV.

V is TRBV2 and J is TRBJ1-5; 7 bases are a match to TRBD1. CDR3 size: 17 residues. With 2 bases clipped from V and 0 bases from J, the junction kept 7 bases outside the gene matches. CDR1 is SNHLY and CDR2 is FYNNEI in the germline V gene. CDR3 sequence reads: CASSEWTGSYSNQPQHF. As DNA, the CDR3 is TGTGCCAGCAGTGAATGGACAGGCTCATATAGCAATCAGCCCCAGCATTTT.

This clone has only one observation. The rearrangement uses TRBV27 and TRBJ2-7, with 12 nucleotides matching TRBD1. Trimming took 5 bases from V and 5 from J; bases not matched to a gene: 7. The CDR3 totals 15 residues. CDR1 MNHEY and CDR2 SMNVEV come from the germline V gene (reference sequence). In DNA form, the CDR3 reads TGTGCCAGCAGTACGGGACAGGGGGCTTTGGACGAGCAGTACTTC. Translated: CASSTGQGALDEQYF.

The CDR3, as DNA: TGTGCCAGCCAGGGACAGGTGATGAACTCCTACGAGCAGTACTTC. It translates to CASQGQVMNSYEQYF. The rearrangement links TRBV27 to TRBJ2-7; 8 nucleotides match TRBD1. With 8 bases clipped from V and 0 bases from J, the junction kept 9 bases outside the gene matches. Germline lookup yields CDR1 MNHEY and CDR2 SMNVEV (reference sequence). The CDR3 contains 15 residues.

This rearrangement joins TRBV7-2 to TRBJ1-2; D is undetermined. CDR3 length: 13 amino acids. Germline CDR1 and CDR2: SGHTA and FQGNSA. Deletions cut 3 bases from V and 5 bases from J, with 10 bases between. The CDR3 sequence is CASSFLAGYGYTF. The CDR3 nucleotides read TGTGCCAGCAGCTTCCTGGCGGGTTATGGCTACACCTTC.

This chain links TRBV27 with TRBJ1-6; TRBD1 is a possible D gene (6 bases). CDR1 MNHEY and CDR2 SMNVEV come from the germline V gene (reference sequence). The V end was cut by 0 bases, the J end by 7 bases, with 16 bases between. The CDR3 spans 17 residues. The CDR3 nucleotides read TGTGCCAGCAGTTTATCGATGCAGGGGCGACAAAATTCACCCCTCCACTTT. This encodes CASSLSMQGRQNSPLHF.

The chain combines TRBV5-6 with TRBJ1-2, with 10 bases lining up with TRBD1. The CDR3 runs 16 residues. The germline V gene encodes CDR1 SGHDT and CDR2 YYEEEE. The V segment lost 7 bases and the J segment 7 bases; nucleotides outside the gene matches: 16. The CDR3 loop reads CASGAPGQGLGGGYTF. The CDR3 region has the DNA TGTGCCAGCGGGGCCCCGGGACAGGGGCTCGGTGGTGGCTACACCTTC.

The chain recombines TRBV5-8 with TRBJ2-2; D gene unclear. The V end lost 0 bases, the J end lost 8 bases, and 5 bases lay between the germline ends. CDR1 is SGHTS, CDR2 YDEGEE, per germline. CDR3 size: 12 residues. The CDR3 spells CASSLGVGELFF. CDR3 DNA sequence: TGTGCCAGCAGCTTGGGTGTAGGGGAGCTGTTTTTT. The full variable domain, with the rest looked up from reference TRBV5-8 and TRBJ2-2, is EAGVTQSPTHLIKTRGQQATLRCSPISGHTSVYWYQQALGLGLQFLLWYDEGEERNRGNFPPRFSGRQFPNYSSELNVNALELEDSALYLCASSLGVGELFFGEGSRLTVL.

The rearrangement joins TRBV5-6 to TRBJ1-3; 7 positions agree with TRBD1. In germline, CDR1 is SGHDT, CDR2 YYEEEE. J was trimmed by 3 bases and V by 4 bases; bases with no gene match: 16. The CDR3 has 18 residues. The CDR3 bases are TGTGCCAGCAGCCGAAAGATCGGGACAGCGTTACTTGGAAACACCATATATTTT. Protein product: CASSRKIGTALLGNTIYF.